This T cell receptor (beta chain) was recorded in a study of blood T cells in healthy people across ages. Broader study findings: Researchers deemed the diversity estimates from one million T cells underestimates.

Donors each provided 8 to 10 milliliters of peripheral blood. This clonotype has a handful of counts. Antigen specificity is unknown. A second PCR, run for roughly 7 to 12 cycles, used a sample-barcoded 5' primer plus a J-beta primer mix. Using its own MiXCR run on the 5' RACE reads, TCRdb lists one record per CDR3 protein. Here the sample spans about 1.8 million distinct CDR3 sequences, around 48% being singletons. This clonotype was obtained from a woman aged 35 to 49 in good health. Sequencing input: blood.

CDR3 region: CASSDVAGYEQYF. The CDR3 nucleotides read TGTGCCAGCAGTGATGTGGCGGGCTACGAGCAGTACTTC. This chain joins TRBV6-1 and TRBJ2-7; tentatively, D is TRBD2 (5 bases). The germline V gene has CDR1 MNHNS and CDR2 SASEGT. The CDR3 has 13 residues. V was trimmed by 3 bases and J by 3 bases, leaving 9 bases between them.